This is a list of T cell receptor beta chains from one sample in a study of OX40 agonist ivuxolimab in advanced cancers. Profiled with immunoSEQ multiplex PCR; TCRdb holds only in-frame clones, not every one. Of more than 25,000 clones listed, around nine tenths are singletons. The sample in question was CD4+ or CD8+ T cells sorted from blood, obtained in a trial of the OX40 agonist ivuxolimab. The receptor set was obtained from an adult with an advanced solid tumor such as melanoma, head and neck, liver or kidney cancer. The CDR3 runs from the conserved cysteine through the conserved F or W. The D gene is left open where the match is weak. Only part of the rows carry a size: once, few, many, or a class if the clone is expanded.

v_call: TRBV9
j_call: TRBJ1-5
clone_size: -
d_call: -
cdr3_aa: CASSVDGSNQPQHF
cdr3_nt: TGTGCCAGCAGCGTAGACGGGAGCAATCAGCCCCAGCATTTT

v_call: TRBV13
j_call: TRBJ2-7
clone_size: -
d_call: TRBD1
cdr3_aa: CASSLGQGALEQYF
cdr3_nt: TGTGCCAGCAGCTTAGGACAGGGGGCTCTTGAGCAGTACTTC

v_call: TRBV7-2
j_call: TRBJ2-7
clone_size: -
d_call: TRBD2
cdr3_aa: CASSLRGLAGDRYEQYF
cdr3_nt: TGTGCCAGCAGCTTAAGGGGACTAGCGGGAGACAGGTACGAGCAGTACTTC

v_call: TRBV7-9
j_call: TRBJ2-2
clone_size: -
d_call: -
cdr3_aa: CASSTIMGQAYTGELFF
cdr3_nt: TGTGCCAGCAGTACTATCATGGGGCAGGCGTACACCGGGGAGCTGTTTTTT

v_call: TRBV4-2
j_call: TRBJ1-1
clone_size: -
d_call: TRBD1
cdr3_aa: CASRGGPEAFF
cdr3_nt: TGTGCCAGCAGAGGGGGCCCCGAAGCTTTCTTT

v_call: TRBV13
j_call: TRBJ2-1
clone_size: -
d_call: -
cdr3_aa: CASSLGVGNYNEQFF
cdr3_nt: TGTGCCAGCAGCTTAGGGGTAGGCAACTACAATGAGCAGTTCTTC

v_call: TRBV6-6
j_call: TRBJ2-5
clone_size: -
d_call: TRBD2
cdr3_aa: CASTRGGAQETQYF
cdr3_nt: TGTGCCAGCACCCGGGGGGGGGCCCAAGAGACCCAGTACTTC

v_call: TRBV28
j_call: TRBJ1-5
clone_size: -
d_call: TRBD1
cdr3_aa: CASSDTGGAQPQHF
cdr3_nt: TGTGCCAGCAGTGACACAGGGGGCGCTCAGCCCCAGCATTTT

v_call: TRBV5-6
j_call: TRBJ1-1
clone_size: -
d_call: -
cdr3_aa: CASSWSRANTEAFF
cdr3_nt: TGTGCCAGCAGCTGGAGCCGTGCGAACACTGAAGCTTTCTTT

v_call: TRBV5-1
j_call: TRBJ1-2
clone_size: -
d_call: -
cdr3_aa: CASSPETQANYGYTF
cdr3_nt: TGCGCCAGCAGCCCCGAGACACAGGCAAACTATGGCTACACCTTC

v_call: TRBV15
j_call: TRBJ2-2
clone_size: once
d_call: -
cdr3_aa: CATSRAGWDGELFF
cdr3_nt: TGTGCCACCAGCAGAGCGGGATGGGACGGGGAGCTGTTTTTT

v_call: TRBV7-9
j_call: TRBJ2-5
clone_size: -
d_call: TRBD1
cdr3_aa: CASSPTDRAPRETQYF
cdr3_nt: TGTGCCAGCAGCCCAACGGACAGGGCCCCTCGGGAGACCCAGTACTTC

v_call: TRBV4-2
j_call: TRBJ1-4
clone_size: few
d_call: -
cdr3_aa: CASSQGDDLKLFF
cdr3_nt: TGTGCCAGCAGCCAGGGAGACGACCTAAAACTGTTTTTT

v_call: TRBV4-2
j_call: TRBJ1-5
clone_size: few
d_call: -
cdr3_aa: CASSQVTGTRQPQHF
cdr3_nt: TGTGCCAGCAGCCAAGTTACAGGCACCCGTCAGCCCCAGCATTTT

v_call: TRBV7-2
j_call: TRBJ2-7
clone_size: -
d_call: -
cdr3_aa: CASSLPQDAAYEQYF
cdr3_nt: TGTGCCAGCAGCTTACCTCAAGACGCAGCCTACGAGCAGTACTTC

v_call: TRBV4-3
j_call: TRBJ2-7
clone_size: -
d_call: -
cdr3_aa: CASSQDIAHTYEQYF
cdr3_nt: TGCGCCAGCAGCCAAGATATTGCACATACCTACGAGCAGTACTTC

v_call: TRBV18
j_call: TRBJ2-2
clone_size: -
d_call: TRBD1
cdr3_aa: CASSPDRETGELFF
cdr3_nt: TGTGCCAGCTCACCAGACAGGGAAACCGGGGAGCTGTTTTTT

v_call: TRBV19
j_call: TRBJ2-7
clone_size: few
d_call: TRBD1
cdr3_aa: CASSAGTAAREQYF
cdr3_nt: TGTGCCAGTAGTGCCGGGACAGCCGCCCGCGAGCAGTACTTC

v_call: TRBV11-2
j_call: TRBJ2-3
clone_size: -
d_call: TRBD2
cdr3_aa: CASSYTPASRLAVTDTQYF
cdr3_nt: TGTGCCAGCAGCTATACCCCAGCCTCCAGACTAGCGGTAACAGATACGCAGTATTTT

v_call: TRBV28
j_call: TRBJ2-1
clone_size: once
d_call: TRBD2
cdr3_aa: CASSFGGREYNEQFF
cdr3_nt: TGTGCCAGCAGTTTCGGCGGGAGGGAATACAATGAGCAGTTCTTC

v_call: TRBV27
j_call: TRBJ2-1
clone_size: -
d_call: -
cdr3_aa: CASSFGSRSEQFF
cdr3_nt: TGTGCCAGCAGTTTCGGTTCCAGGAGTGAGCAGTTCTTC